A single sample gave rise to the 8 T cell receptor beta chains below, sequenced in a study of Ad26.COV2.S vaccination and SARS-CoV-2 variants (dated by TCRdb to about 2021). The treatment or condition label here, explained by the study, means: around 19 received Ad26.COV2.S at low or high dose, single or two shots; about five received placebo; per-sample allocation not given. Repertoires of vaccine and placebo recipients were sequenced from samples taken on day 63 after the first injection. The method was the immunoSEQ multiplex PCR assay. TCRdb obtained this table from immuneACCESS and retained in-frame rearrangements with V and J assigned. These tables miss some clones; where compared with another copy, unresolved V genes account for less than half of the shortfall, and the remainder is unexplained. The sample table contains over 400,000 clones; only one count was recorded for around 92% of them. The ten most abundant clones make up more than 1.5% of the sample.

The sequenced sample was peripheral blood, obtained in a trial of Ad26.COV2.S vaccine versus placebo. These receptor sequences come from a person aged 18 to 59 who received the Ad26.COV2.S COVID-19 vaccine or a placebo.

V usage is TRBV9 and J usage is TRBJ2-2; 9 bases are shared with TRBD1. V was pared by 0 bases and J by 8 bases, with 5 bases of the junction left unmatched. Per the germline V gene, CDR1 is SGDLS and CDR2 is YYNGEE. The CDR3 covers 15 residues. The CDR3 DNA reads TGTGCCAGCAGCGTAGGGGACAGGGATATTGGGGAGCTGTTTTTT. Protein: CASSVGDRDIGELFF. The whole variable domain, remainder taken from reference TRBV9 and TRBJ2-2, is DSGVTQTPKHLITATGQRVTLRCSPRSGDLSVYWYQQSLDQGLQFLIQYYNGEERAKGNILERFSAQQFPDLHSELNLSSLELGDSALYFCASSVGDRDIGELFFGEGSRLTVL.

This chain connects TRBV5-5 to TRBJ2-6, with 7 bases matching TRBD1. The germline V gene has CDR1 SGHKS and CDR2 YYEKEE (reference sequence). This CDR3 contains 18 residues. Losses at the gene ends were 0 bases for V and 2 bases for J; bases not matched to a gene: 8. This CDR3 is CASSLVRQGSAGANVLTF. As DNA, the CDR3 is TGTGCCAGCAGCTTGGTAAGACAGGGTAGTGCTGGGGCCAACGTCCTGACTTTC. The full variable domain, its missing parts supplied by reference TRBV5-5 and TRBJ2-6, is DAGVTQSPTHLIKTRGQQVTLRCSPISGHKSVSWYQQVLGQGPQFIFQYYEKEERGRGNFPDRFSARQFPNYSSELNVNALLLGDSALYLCASSLVRQGSAGANVLTFGAGSRLTVL.

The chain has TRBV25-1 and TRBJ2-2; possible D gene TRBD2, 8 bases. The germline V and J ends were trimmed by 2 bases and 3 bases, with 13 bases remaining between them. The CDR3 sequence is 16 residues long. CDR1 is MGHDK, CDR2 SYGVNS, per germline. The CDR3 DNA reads TGTGCCAGCAGTGAACGGGGGGGACAGCACACCGGGGAGCTGTTTTTT. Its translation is CASSERGGQHTGELFF. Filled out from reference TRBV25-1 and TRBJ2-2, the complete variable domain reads EADIYQTPRYLVIGTGKKITLECSQTMGHDKMYWYQQDPGMELHLIHYSYGVNSTEKGDLSSESTVSRIRTEHFPLTLESARPSHTSQYLCASSERGGQHTGELFFGEGSRLTVL.

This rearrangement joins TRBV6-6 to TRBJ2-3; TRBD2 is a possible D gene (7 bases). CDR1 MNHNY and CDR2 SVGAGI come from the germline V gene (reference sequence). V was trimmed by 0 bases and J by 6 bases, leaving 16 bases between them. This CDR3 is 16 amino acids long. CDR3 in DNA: TGTGCCAGCAGTTACTCTCGGGGGGCCAATTTGGATACGCAGTATTTT. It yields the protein CASSYSRGANLDTQYF.

CDR3 nucleotide sequence: TGTGCCAGCAGTGCGGACATGTCTAGCAATCAGCCCCAGCATTTT. Amino acid sequence: CASSADMSSNQPQHF. V usage is TRBV6-2 or TRBV6-3 and J usage is TRBJ1-5; D is perhaps TRBD1 (5 bases). This CDR3 has 15 residues. The V and J ends lost 5 bases and 0 bases respectively, with 11 bases between them. Germline V gene sequence: CDR1 MNHEY, CDR2 SVGEGT.

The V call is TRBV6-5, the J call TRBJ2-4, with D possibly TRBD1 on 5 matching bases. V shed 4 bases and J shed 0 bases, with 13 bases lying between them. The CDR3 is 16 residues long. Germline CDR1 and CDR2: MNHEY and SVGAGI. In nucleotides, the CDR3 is TGTGCCAGCAGTTTACTTGGGGCACGAGCCAAAAACATTCAGTACTTC. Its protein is CASSLLGARAKNIQYF.

This chain's CDR3 is CASRPGADNYGYTF. The CDR3 nucleotides read TGTGCCAGCAGACCAGGGGCAGATAACTATGGCTACACCTTC. J is TRBJ1-2 and V is TRBV7-8; possibly TRBD1 for D (6 bases). The V end was cut by 6 bases, the J end by 1 base, with 12 bases between. This CDR3 is built from 14 residues. The germline CDR1 and CDR2 sequences are SGHVS and FQNEAQ. Variable domain in full (rest from reference TRBV7-8 and TRBJ1-2): GAGVSQSPRYKVAKRGQDVALRCDPISGHVSLFWYQQALGQGPEFLTYFQNEAQLDKSGLPSDRFFAERPEGSVSTLKIQRTQQEDSAVYLCASRPGADNYGYTFGSGTRLTVV.

The CDR3: CASSSLPASVAETQYF. CDR3 coding DNA: TGTGCCAGCAGTAGCCTACCGGCTAGTGTTGCCGAGACCCAGTACTTC. The chain links TRBV11-2 to TRBJ2-5; no firm D call. Trimming removed 6 bases from V and 5 bases from J, with 22 bases in between. The CDR3 spans 16 residues. Germline loops: CDR1 SGHAT, CDR2 FQNNGV.